This T cell receptor (beta chain) is from a study of shared clonotypes between healthy human individuals. With respect to this clone: Its antigen is unidentified.

Germline CDR1 is SGHRS and CDR2 is YFSETQ. With V trimmed by 3 bases and J by 1 base, 11 bases remained unmatched. There are 17 residues in the CDR3. Across several immunoSEQ plates, the genomic DNA of each subset was split evenly. The repertoire was sequenced with immunoSEQ multiplex PCR; TCRdb's copy has only in-frame clones and lacks some. The sample contains approximately 2,300,000 clones, around 92% of which appear only once. Study conclusions and caveats: Naive CD4 clonotypes were shared across a few donors at about 5%. Rarefaction exposed incomplete sorted-subset sequencing despite large depth.

The sequence was obtained from a man younger than 35 in good health. Some clones in this sample may be carry-over from other donors' samples. Sequencing was carried out using naive CD4+ T cells from PBMCs. Specified subset: CD45RA+ positively selected. The chain uses TRBV5-1 and TRBJ2-7; 9 bases align to TRBD1. The CDR3 loop is CASSSSPSGQGSYEQYF. The CDR3 DNA follows: TGCGCCAGCAGCTCGAGCCCCTCTGGACAGGGGTCCTACGAGCAGTACTTC.